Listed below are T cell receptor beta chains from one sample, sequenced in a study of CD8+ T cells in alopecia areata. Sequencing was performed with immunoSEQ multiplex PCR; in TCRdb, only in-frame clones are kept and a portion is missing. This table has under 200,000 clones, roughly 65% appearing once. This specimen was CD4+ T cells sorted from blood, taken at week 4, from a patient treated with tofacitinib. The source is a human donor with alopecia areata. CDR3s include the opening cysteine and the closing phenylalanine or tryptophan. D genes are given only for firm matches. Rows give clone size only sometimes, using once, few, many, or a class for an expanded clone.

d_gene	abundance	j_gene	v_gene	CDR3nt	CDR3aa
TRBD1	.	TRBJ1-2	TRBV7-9	TGTGCCAGCAGCCCTTGGACAGGGCTGGACTATGGCTACACCTTC	CASSPWTGLDYGYTF
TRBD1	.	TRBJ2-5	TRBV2	TGTGCCAGCAGTGCAGGACAGGGAAGGGGAGAGACCCAGTACTTC	CASSAGQGRGETQYF
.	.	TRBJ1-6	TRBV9	TGTGCCAGCAGCGGCCTGGGGGAATCACCCCTCCACTTT	CASSGLGESPLHF
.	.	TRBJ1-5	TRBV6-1	TGTGCCAGCAGTGCGCAGAGGGTTCAGCCCCAGCATTTT	CASSAQRVQPQHF
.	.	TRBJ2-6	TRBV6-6	TGTGCCAGCAGTGAGGGGGCTGGGGCCAACGTCCTGACTTTC	CASSEGAGANVLTF
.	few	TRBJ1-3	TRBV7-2	TGTGCCAGCATCTTAACTTCGACTCTTATGGGAGGAAACACCATATATTTT	CASILTSTLMGGNTIYF
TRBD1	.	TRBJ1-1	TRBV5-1	TGCGCCAGCAGCTTGGACAGGGGGGGCACTGAAGCTTTCTTT	CASSLDRGGTEAFF
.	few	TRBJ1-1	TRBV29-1	TGCAGCGTTGGAGACAGGAGAAACACTGAAGCTTTCTTT	CSVGDRRNTEAFF
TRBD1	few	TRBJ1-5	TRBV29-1	TGCAGCGTTGGACAGGGGGATGAGCCCCAGCATTTT	CSVGQGDEPQHF
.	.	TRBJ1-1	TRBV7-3	TGTGCCAGCAGCTTCAGGGTGGACACTGAAGCTTTCTTT	CASSFRVDTEAFF
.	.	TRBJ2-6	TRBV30	TGTGCCTGGAGTCGGCGGAGGGGCTCTGGGGCCAACGTCCTGACTTTC	CAWSRRRGSGANVLTF
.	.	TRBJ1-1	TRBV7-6	TGTGCCAGCAGCTTACTTCCCCCGGGGGGGCGCGACACTGAAGCTTTCTTT	CASSLLPPGGRDTEAFF
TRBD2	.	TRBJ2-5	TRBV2	TGTGCCAGCAGTGCCCCTAGCGGGGAGACCCAGTACTTC	CASSAPSGETQYF
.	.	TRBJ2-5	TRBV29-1	TGCAGCGTTGGTAGGGGAGAGACCCAGTACTTC	CSVGRGETQYF
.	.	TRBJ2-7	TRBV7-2	TGTGCCAGCAGCCAGGATGAACGGGAGCAGTACTTC	CASSQDEREQYF
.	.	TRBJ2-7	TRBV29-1	TGCAGCGCTTCACTAGACTACGAGCAGTACTTC	CSASLDYEQYF
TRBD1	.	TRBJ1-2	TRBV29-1	TGCAGCGCTGGGACAGGTGATAACTATGGCTACACCTTC	CSAGTGDNYGYTF
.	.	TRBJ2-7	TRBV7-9	TGTGCCAGCAGCAAAACCATCTACGAGCAGTACTTC	CASSKTIYEQYF
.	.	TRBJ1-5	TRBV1	TGCACCAGCAGCCAGGGGGACAGGTCGCCTCCCCAGCATTTT	CTSSQGDRSPPQHF
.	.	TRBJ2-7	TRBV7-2	TGTGCCAGCAGCTCCGGCGGGGATTTGGGGGAGCAGTACTTC	CASSSGGDLGEQYF
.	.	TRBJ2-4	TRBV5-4	TGTGCCAGCAGCAACCGACTAGCCAAAAACATTCAGTACTTC	CASSNRLAKNIQYF
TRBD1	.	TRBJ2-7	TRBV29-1	TGCAGCTTTCAGGGGGCCTACGAGCAGTACTTC	CSFQGAYEQYF
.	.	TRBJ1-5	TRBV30	TGTGCCTGGAGTGTAGACGGGGATCAGCCCCAGCATTTT	CAWSVDGDQPQHF
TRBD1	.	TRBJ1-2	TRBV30	TGTGCCTGGAGTCGGGACAGGGCTAACTATGGCTACACCTTC	CAWSRDRANYGYTF
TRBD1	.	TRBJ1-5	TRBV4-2	TGTGCCAGCAGCCAGGACAGGGGCTACAATCAGCCCCAGCATTTT	CASSQDRGYNQPQHF
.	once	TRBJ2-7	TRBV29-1	TGCAGCGTTGAAGTGCAGGGCCATCGCTACGAGCAGTACTTC	CSVEVQGHRYEQYF
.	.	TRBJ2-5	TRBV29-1	TGCAGCGTTGACAGGCAGCAAGAGACCCAGTACTTC	CSVDRQQETQYF
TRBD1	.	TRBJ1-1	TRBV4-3	TGCGCCAGCAGCCAGGCAGGGGGGAGGACTGAAGCTTTCTTT	CASSQAGGRTEAFF
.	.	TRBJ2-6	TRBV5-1	TGCGCCAGCAGCCCGGCGGTGGGGGCCAACGTCCTGACTTTC	CASSPAVGANVLTF